The 14 T cell receptor beta chains given below trace back to one sample, sequenced in a study of blood T cells in healthy people across ages. Using a J-beta primer mix together with a sample-barcoded 5' primer, a second PCR was run for roughly 6 to 12 cycles. MiXCR was run by TCRdb on the 5' RACE reads, yielding one entry per CDR3 protein. The data show about 510,000 distinct CDR3 sequences, about 27% seen once. Another study also made use of these data, one on T cells of mothers and their children.

The specimen sequenced was blood. The origin of the receptors is a boy between 2 and 10 years old in good health.

V and J are TRBV7-9 and TRBJ2-5; 12 bases fit TRBD2. The last part of the DNA fits TRBJ2-1 better; the J call may be wrong. Looked up from germline, CDR1 is SEHNR and CDR2 is FQNEAQ (reference sequence). This CDR3 comprises 16 residues. CDR3 protein: CASSSETSGRIHEQFF. In DNA form, the CDR3 reads TGTGCCAGCAGCTCGGAGACTAGCGGGAGAATCCATGAGCAGTTCTTC.

This clonotype has a single count. This CDR3 is CASSERSGGRNTGELFF. The CDR3 nucleotides are TGTGCCAGCAGTGAACGGTCTGGCGGGAGGAACACCGGGGAGCTGTTTTTT. The V call is TRBV2, the J call TRBJ2-2; 7 nucleotides line up with TRBD2. The CDR3 covers 17 residues. V lost 2 bases and J lost 1; bases outside the gene matches: 7. The germline V gene has CDR1 SNHLY and CDR2 FYNNEI. Based on the CDR3 plus reference TRBV2 and TRBJ2-2, the full variable domain is EPEVTQTPSHQVTQMGQEVILRCVPISNHLYFYWYRQILGQKVEFLVSFYNNEISEKSEIFDDQFSVERPDGSNFTLKIRSTKLEDSAMYFCASSERSGGRNTGELFFGEGSRLTVL.

This clonotype was detected a few times. V is TRBV12-3 or TRBV12-4 and J is TRBJ2-5; D remains unclear. The last part of the DNA fits TRBJ2-7 better; the J call may be wrong. CDR3 size: 14 residues. The CDR3 here is CASSPQVNGYEQYF. CDR3 nucleotide sequence: TGTGCCAGCAGTCCGCAGGTTAACGGCTACGAGCAGTACTTC.

The V call is TRBV6-2 or TRBV6-3, the J call TRBJ1-1; 9 nucleotides align to TRBD1. The germline V gene has CDR1 MNHEY and CDR2 SVGEGT. The ends lost 6 bases at V and 0 bases at J; junction bases unmatched: 5. CDR3 length: 15 amino acids. CDR3 sequence (DNA): TGTGCCAGCAGGCGACAGGGGGAGATGAACACTGAAGCTTTCTTT. Translation gives CASRRQGEMNTEAFF.

There are a few counts of this clonotype. V gene TRBV4-1 combines with J gene TRBJ2-6; weak D call: TRBD1 (5 bases). V lost 1 base and J 0 bases, leaving 10 bases between the germline ends. The CDR3 spans 17 residues. Germline CDR1 and CDR2: MGHRA and YSYEKL. CDR3 sequence reads: CASSQGLRDSGANVLTF. CDR3 DNA: TGCGCCAGCAGCCAAGGCCTCAGGGACTCTGGGGCCAACGTCCTGACTTTC.

This clonotype has just a few counts. The chain recombines TRBV29-1 with TRBJ2-6; a possible D gene is TRBD2 (6 bases). CDR3 length equals 15 residues. The germline V gene encodes CDR1 SQVTM and CDR2 ANQGSEA. The V gene lost 7 bases and the J gene lost 0 bases, with 13 bases spanning the gap. The CDR3 is CSAGTSRSGANVLTF. In DNA, the CDR3 is TGCAGCGCTGGGACTTCTCGCTCTGGGGCCAACGTCCTGACTTTC.

The V call is TRBV6-2 or TRBV6-3, the J call TRBJ2-3, with 8 nucleotides matching TRBD1. After removal of 2 bases from V and 6 bases from J, the junction contained 4 bases not matched to a gene. CDR3 length: 14 amino acids. The germline V gene has CDR1 MNHEY and CDR2 SVGEGT. CDR3 nucleotide sequence: TGTGCCAGCAGTTACCAAAGACAGGGGGATACGCAGTATTTT. Residues: CASSYQRQGDTQYF.

The rearrangement uses TRBV2 and TRBJ2-2; TRBD1 aligns across 9 bases. This CDR3 spans 14 amino acids. Germline CDR1 reads SNHLY; CDR2 reads FYNNEI. V was clipped by 6 bases and J by 5 bases; unmatched bases: 4. CDR3: CASSWDRDTGELFF. For the CDR3, the DNA is TGTGCCAGCAGCTGGGACAGGGATACCGGGGAGCTGTTTTTT.

The rearrangement joins TRBV12-5 to TRBJ2-5; maybe TRBD2 (6 bases). Between the trimmed V and J ends, which lost 4 bases and 2 bases, there was a span of 8 bases. The CDR3 covers 13 residues. Germline CDR1 LGHNT, CDR2 FRNRAP. The CDR3 DNA is TGTGCTAGTGGTTGGGGACTTCAAGAGACCCAGTACTTC. Encoded protein: CASGWGLQETQYF.

V and J are TRBV28 and TRBJ2-1, with D maybe TRBD2 (5 bases). V lost 6 bases and J lost 3, with 21 bases in between. The CDR3 totals 17 residues. CDR1 and CDR2 from the germline V gene are MDHEN and SYDVKM. CDR3 loop: CASSSRPAGPFYNEQFF. The DNA for the CDR3 is TGTGCCAGCAGCTCACGACCCGCGGGTCCTTTCTACAATGAGCAGTTCTTC.

V gene TRBV12-3 or TRBV12-4 combines with J gene TRBJ1-2; possible D gene TRBD1, 6 bases. The CDR3 has 15 amino acids. Trimming pared 7 bases from V and 6 bases from J, leaving 21 bases between. In nucleotides, the CDR3 is TGTGCCAGCACGTCACAGGGAAGGGAATACGATGGCTACACCTTC. This encodes CASTSQGREYDGYTF.

The rearrangement links TRBV5-1 to TRBJ1-5, with D uncertain. There are 13 residues in the CDR3. V lost 3 bases, J lost 7 bases, and 11 bases lay in between. The germline V gene encodes CDR1 SGHRS and CDR2 YFSETQ. The CDR3 DNA reads TGCGCCAGCAGCTCTGACGGGAGCCAGCCCCAGCATTTT. Its protein product is CASSSDGSQPQHF.

The J gene is TRBJ2-7, the V gene TRBV20-1; D could derive from TRBD1 or TRBD2 (8 bases each). The CDR3 extends over 13 amino acids. In germline, CDR1 is DFQATT, CDR2 SNEGSKA (reference sequence). V was clipped by 6 bases and J by 6 bases, with 18 bases between them. The CDR3 here is CSARYRGTSEQYF. CDR3 sequence (DNA): TGCAGTGCCAGATACAGGGGGACTAGCGAGCAGTACTTC.

The chain's CDR3 is CASSVTALGRLNEQFF. In nucleotides, the CDR3 is TGTGCCAGCAGTGTAACAGCCCTGGGACGTCTCAATGAGCAGTTCTTC. This chain uses TRBV2 with TRBJ2-1; D tentatively reads TRBD1 or TRBD2 (5 bases each). This CDR3 has 16 amino acids. Trimming took 4 bases from V and 6 from J, leaving 19 bases between them. The germline V gene has CDR1 SNHLY and CDR2 FYNNEI.